These 8 T cell receptor beta chains were all obtained from the same sample, sequenced in a study of T cell repertoires in cytomegalovirus infection (dated by TCRdb to about 2019). In the paper's terms, the treatment or condition label means: in vitro stimulation with specific CMV peptide epitopes to enrich CMV-specific T cells. Sequencing took place on an Illumina HiSeq 1500. Using fastp trimming at Q25 and MiXCR clonotype assembly, TCRdb reanalyzed the public sequencing data and kept in-frame beta chains. Rows with one shared CDR3 protein collapse into an entry with the most common genes and DNA. This sample lists about 500,000 distinct CDR3 sequences; about 33% were detected once. The biggest ten clones account for roughly 15% of the sample. These TCRs' antigens remain unknown. Sample: cultured PBMCs, taken from culture after CMV antigen stimulation. The receptor set was obtained from a human donor in good health (CMV status not recorded). Some clones in this sample may be carry-over from other donors' samples.

This clonotype was picked up a small number of times. This chain uses TRBV12-3 or TRBV12-4 with TRBJ1-1; D is ambiguous. This CDR3 comprises 14 residues. The germline V and J ends were trimmed by 7 bases and 5 bases, with 17 bases remaining between them. CDR3: CASTLTPPNTEAFF. CDR3 in DNA: TGTGCCAGCACCCTGACCCCCCCGAATACTGAAGCTTTCTTT.

This clonotype has more than one count but fewer than ten. This sequence joins TRBV7-8 and TRBJ2-1; 7 bases fit TRBD2. The CDR3 is made up of 15 amino acids. V was clipped by 0 bases and J by 7 bases; unmatched bases: 6. Germline lookup yields CDR1 SGHVS and CDR2 FQNEAQ. The CDR3 region is CASSLAGGSGNEQFF. CDR3 nucleotide sequence: TGTGCCAGCAGCTTAGCAGGCGGGAGTGGTAATGAGCAGTTCTTC.

The rearrangement uses TRBV12-3 or TRBV12-4 and TRBJ2-2; the D gene is possibly TRBD2 (6 bases). The germline V and J ends were trimmed by 11 bases and 5 bases, with 15 bases remaining between them. The CDR3 contains 13 residues. This CDR3 reads CASREQLTGELFF. In DNA, the CDR3 is TGTGCCTCCCGGGAGCAGTTGACCGGGGAGCTGTTTTTT.

There are a few counts of this clonotype. The J gene is TRBJ2-7, the V gene TRBV7-2; 8 bases are shared with TRBD2. CDR3 length: 14 residues. V lost 1 base to trimming and J lost 5 bases; unmatched junction nucleotides: 4. The V gene's germline CDR1 is SGHTA and CDR2 FQGNSA. This chain's CDR3 is CASSLVGGRNEQYF. The CDR3 coding sequence is TGTGCCAGCAGCTTAGTGGGCGGGAGGAACGAGCAGTACTTC.

The chain carries TRBV12-3 or TRBV12-4 and TRBJ1-1; 8 nucleotides align to TRBD1. CDR3 length: 15 amino acids. J lost 5 bases, V lost 6 bases, and 11 bases had no gene match. CDR3 sequence (DNA): TGTGCCAGCAGCCGAGGACAGGGATGGGGGACTGAAGCTTTCTTT. It is translated as CASSRGQGWGTEAFF.

The sample holds a few counts of this clonotype. The rearrangement uses TRBV7-8 and TRBJ2-2; 8 bases map to TRBD2. Germline V lookup: CDR1 SGHVS, CDR2 FQNEAQ. After removal of 6 bases from V and 3 bases from J, the junction contained 3 bases not matched to a gene. The CDR3 totals 14 residues. DNA of the CDR3: TGTGCCAGCAGGAGCGGGAGTTACACCGGGGAGCTGTTTTTT. Its protein is CASRSGSYTGELFF.

Worth noting for this clonotype: Because the CDR3 is missing its conserved closing phenylalanine or tryptophan, this is likely a read error. The chain recombines TRBV7-3 with TRBJ2-1, with a weak D call TRBD1 (6 bases). Looked up from germline, CDR1 is SGHTA and CDR2 is FQGTGA. The CDR3 loop spans 15 amino acids. Trimming pared 2 bases from V and 4 bases from J, leaving 12 bases between. CDR3 amino acids: CASSLQGMGYNEQFS. The CDR3 DNA reads as TGTGCCAGCAGCTTACAGGGGATGGGTTACAATGAGCAGTTCTCC.

The chain uses TRBV27 and TRBJ1-2; 8 bases fit TRBD1. Germline trimming cut 0 bases from V and 2 bases from J; bases unmatched to any gene: 2. The CDR3 sequence is 15 residues long. CDR1 MNHEY and CDR2 SMNVEV come from the germline V gene (reference sequence). The CDR3 region has the DNA TGTGCCAGCAGTTTATCCACAGGGGGGAACTATGGCTACACCTTC. As protein: CASSLSTGGNYGYTF.